This T cell receptor (beta chain) was captured in a study of cytomegalovirus exposure and HLA in healthy donors. Looking at the study overall: The study placed around 80% of its roughly 400 genotyped donors in the Caucasian-associated ancestry cluster. Study-wide points: An assumption of roughly uniform sequencing depth across donors underlay the presence/absence analyses. TCR beta chain V- and J-gene trimming was linked, in a later analysis, to a missense variant in DCLRE1C. Analysis performed later showed TCR beta chains linked to HLA being more clonally expanded than equally common others.

The PCR had 60 Vbeta and 13 Jbeta primers. The table came from immunoSEQ multiplex PCR; TCRdb's copy has only in-frame clones and leaves some out. The table has about 88,000 clones, roughly 70% seen once. The CDR3 contains 21 residues. Germline V gene data show CDR1 as GTSNPN and CDR2 as SVGIG (reference sequence). Germline trimming cut 1 base from V and 9 bases from J; bases unmatched to any gene: 26. In regard to this clone: The antigen is not known.

Sequenced material: PBMCs. The source is a man aged 50 to 60 in good health and CMV-seronegative. The genes are TRBV30 and TRBJ2-1; 11 bases match TRBD2. The CDR3 bases are TGTGCCTGGAGTGGCCGCACATTCCTAGCGGGAGGCCGGGGAACAACTGGTGAGCAGTTCTTC. It yields the protein CAWSGRTFLAGGRGTTGEQFF.